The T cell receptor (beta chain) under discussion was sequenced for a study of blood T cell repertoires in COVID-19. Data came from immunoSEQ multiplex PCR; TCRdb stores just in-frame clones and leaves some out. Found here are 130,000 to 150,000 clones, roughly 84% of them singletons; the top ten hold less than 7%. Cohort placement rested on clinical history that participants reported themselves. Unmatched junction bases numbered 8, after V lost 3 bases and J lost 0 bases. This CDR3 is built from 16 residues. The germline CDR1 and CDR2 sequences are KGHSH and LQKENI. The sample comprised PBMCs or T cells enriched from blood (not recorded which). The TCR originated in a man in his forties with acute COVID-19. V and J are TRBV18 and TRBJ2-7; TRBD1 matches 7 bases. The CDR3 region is CASSPLGTEYSYEQYF. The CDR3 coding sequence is TGTGCCAGCTCACCCCTAGGGACAGAGTACTCCTACGAGCAGTACTTC.